A single sample is the source of the 18 T cell receptor beta chains below, sequenced in a study of identical twins. TCRdb called the 5' RACE reads again in MiXCR, with one record for every CDR3 protein. The sample contains approximately 590,000 distinct CDR3 sequences, 9.6% of which appear only once. The same data also contributed to another study, on yellow fever vaccine responses in identical twins.

Specimen: PBMCs. The receptors come from a woman under 30 in good health.

This clonotype was counted a few times. The chain uses TRBV3-1 and TRBJ1-1, with 7 bases matching TRBD1. The CDR3 consists of 14 residues. J gave up 6 bases and V 5 bases, and 9 bases lay outside the gene matches. Germline V CDR1 and CDR2: LGHDT, YNNKEL (reference sequence). CDR3 region: CASSTTLQGAEAFF. The CDR3 region has the DNA TGTGCCAGCAGCACCACGCTTCAGGGGGCTGAAGCTTTCTTT.

This clonotype was counted many times. The chain has TRBV9 and TRBJ2-3; 11 bases line up with TRBD2. The CDR3 runs to 18 residues. The germline gives CDR1 SGDLS, CDR2 YYNGEE. V was pared by 4 bases and J by 0 bases, with 10 bases of the junction left unmatched. The CDR3 region has the DNA TGTGCCAGCAGCTTAAGGGTAGCGGGGGGGCTTAGCACAGATACGCAGTATTTT. Amino acid sequence: CASSLRVAGGLSTDTQYF.

The chain recombines TRBV10-1 with TRBJ2-7; TRBD2 agrees at 10 bases. Germline V gene sequence: CDR1 WNHNN, CDR2 SYGVQD (reference sequence). CDR3 size: 15 residues. The ends lost 3 bases at V and 4 bases at J; junction bases unmatched: 6. The CDR3 reads CASSEGAGGIYEQYF. The CDR3 nucleotides are TGCGCCAGCAGTGAAGGAGCGGGAGGGATATACGAGCAGTACTTC.

Points on this clonotype: This may arise from a read error, as a much more abundant clone is one base away. The chain carries TRBV6-1 and TRBJ2-5; D not resolved. Germline V gives CDR1 MNHNS, CDR2 SASEGT. There are 10 residues in the CDR3. CDR3 protein: CVSSEETQYF. The DNA of the CDR3 is TGTGTCAGCAGTGAAGAGACCCAGTACTTC.

This clonotype was counted between two and nine times. The chain carries TRBV10-2 and TRBJ2-1; 11 bases match TRBD2. The CDR3 has 16 amino acids. Per the germline V gene, CDR1 is WSHSY and CDR2 is SAAADI. J was trimmed by 7 bases and V by 3 bases; bases with no gene match: 8. CDR3 residues: CASSDQLAGGKNEQFF. Here the CDR3 DNA reads TGCGCCAGCAGTGATCAGCTAGCGGGAGGCAAGAATGAGCAGTTCTTC.

This clonotype showed up just a few times. The J gene is TRBJ1-1, the V gene TRBV29-1; D is undetermined. The CDR3 covers 10 residues. The V and J ends lost 3 bases and 6 bases respectively, with 5 bases between them. Germline CDR1 reads SQVTM; CDR2 reads ANQGSEA. The CDR3 coding sequence is TGCAGCGTTGAGTCCCCTGAAGCTTTCTTT. Translation gives CSVESPEAFF.

This clonotype was observed at least ten times. The chain is built from TRBV29-1 and TRBJ2-5; D remains unclear. Germline V lookup: CDR1 SQVTM, CDR2 ANQGSEA. There are 13 residues in the CDR3. V was clipped by 4 bases and J by 1 base, with 10 bases between them. The CDR3 nucleotides read TGCAGCGTTGCGCGACACCTCCAAGAGACCCAGTACTTC. Its protein is CSVARHLQETQYF.

This clonotype has just a few counts. This chain joins TRBV7-9 and TRBJ2-1, with TRBD1 matching over 9 bases. V was clipped by 5 bases and J by 8 bases; unmatched bases: 10. Germline assignment: CDR1 SEHNR and CDR2 FQNEAQ (reference sequence). The CDR3 sequence is 15 residues long. The CDR3 spells CASSQGGTGLHEQFF. CDR3 nucleotide sequence: TGTGCCAGCAGCCAGGGGGGGACAGGGCTCCATGAGCAGTTCTTC. The variable domain in full, with the rest retrieved from reference TRBV7-9 and TRBJ2-1, is DTGVSQNPRHKITKRGQNVTFRCDPISEHNRLYWYRQTLGQGPEFLTYFQNEAQLEKSRLLSDRFSAERPKGSFSTLEIQRTEQGDSAMYLCASSQGGTGLHEQFFGPGTRLTVL.

In this sample, this clonotype turned up a few times. CDR3 DNA sequence: TGTGCCAGCAGCGGACAGGGGCCGCAGTTCTTC. This codes for CASSGQGPQFF. This rearrangement joins TRBV6-5 to TRBJ2-1; the match to TRBD1 covers 9 bases. The CDR3 totals 11 residues. J was trimmed by 12 bases and V by 6 bases; bases with no gene match: 3. The V gene's germline CDR1 is MNHEY and CDR2 SVGAGI.

This clonotype was found a few times. The rearrangement links TRBV5-4 to TRBJ2-7; no definite D call. V was cut by 0 bases and J by 7 bases, with 11 bases left in between. The CDR3 length is 13 residues. Looked up from germline, CDR1 is SGHNT and CDR2 is YYREEE (reference sequence). The CDR3 DNA reads TGTGCCAGCAGCTTGGACACATTGGATGAGCAGTACTTC. Translating it yields CASSLDTLDEQYF. Based on the CDR3 plus reference TRBV5-4 and TRBJ2-7, the full variable domain is ETGVTQSPTHLIKTRGQQVTLRCSSQSGHNTVSWYQQALGQGPQFIFQYYREEENGRGNFPPRFSGLQFPNYSSELNVNALELDDSALYLCASSLDTLDEQYFGPGTRLTVT.

This clonotype was seen more than once but under ten times. V gene TRBV20-1 combines with J gene TRBJ2-1, with D possibly TRBD1 on 6 matching bases. Between the trimmed V and J ends, which lost 5 bases and 1 base, there was a span of 12 bases. This CDR3 has 14 amino acids. The germline V gene has CDR1 DFQATT and CDR2 SNEGSKA (reference sequence). Written as DNA, the CDR3 is TGCAGTGCTCCCAGGGGTGGGTCCTACAATGAGCAGTTCTTC. Translation gives CSAPRGGSYNEQFF.

In its sample, this clonotype was seen a few times. CDR3 nucleotide sequence: TGTGCCAGCGGGGCAGGTTCCCCCAGCTCCTACGAGCAGTACTTC. It specifies CASGAGSPSSYEQYF. The chain is built from TRBV6-1 and TRBJ2-7; a weak D match, TRBD1 (5 bases). CDR3 size: 15 residues. Trimming took off 8 bases at V and 0 bases at J, with 17 bases between the two ends. The germline V gene has CDR1 MNHNS and CDR2 SASEGT.

The sample holds one count of this clonotype. V is TRBV9 and J is TRBJ2-1; D could derive from TRBD1 or TRBD2 (5 bases each). Germline CDR1 reads SGDLS; CDR2 reads YYNGEE. Trimming pared 4 bases from V and 0 bases from J, leaving 17 bases between. The CDR3 spans 17 residues. The CDR3 DNA follows: TGTGCCAGCAGCATACTAGGGACGGGTGGCTCCTACAATGAGCAGTTCTTC. It specifies CASSILGTGGSYNEQFF.

This clonotype appeared a few times. The J gene is TRBJ2-1, the V gene TRBV20-1, with D possibly matching TRBD2 (6 bases). Germline values: CDR1 DFQATT, CDR2 SNEGSKA (reference sequence). The V gene lost 0 bases and the J gene lost 6 bases, with 12 bases spanning the gap. The CDR3 has 14 amino acids. The DNA of the CDR3 is TGCAGTGCTAGAGAGGCGGGGCGTATCAATGAGCAGTTCTTC. Amino acid sequence: CSAREAGRINEQFF.

This clonotype has a handful of counts. The V and J genes are TRBV20-1 and TRBJ2-3; no clear D. CDR1 is DFQATT, CDR2 SNEGSKA, per germline (reference sequence). This CDR3 is 12 amino acids long. V was cut by 3 bases and J by 6 bases, with 10 bases left in between. DNA of the CDR3: TGCAGTGCTAGGTGGATAGCCGATACGCAGTATTTT. Protein product: CSARWIADTQYF.

This clonotype was seen more than once but under ten times. The chain links TRBV9 to TRBJ2-7; 9 bases are a match to TRBD1. V shed 0 bases and J 6 bases; nucleotides not matched to a gene: 10. The CDR3 is 16 residues long. The V gene's germline CDR1 is SGDLS and CDR2 YYNGEE. The CDR3 region has the DNA TGTGCCAGCAGCGTAGACGGTGGACAGGGGTTATTCGAGCAGTACTTC. Residues: CASSVDGGQGLFEQYF.

This clonotype was counted a few times. The chain uses TRBV6-6 and TRBJ2-1, with TRBD2 matching over 7 bases. The CDR3 consists of 13 residues. CDR1 and CDR2 (germline): MNHNY, SVGAGI (reference sequence). With V trimmed by 7 bases and J by 6 bases, 6 bases remained unmatched. This chain's CDR3 is CASIPTSTNEQFF. In DNA, the CDR3 is TGTGCCAGCATCCCGACTAGCACCAATGAGCAGTTCTTC.

In this sample, this clonotype turned up many times. The V and J genes are TRBV7-9 and TRBJ2-1; 7 bases match TRBD2. This CDR3 region has 13 residues. The germline V gene has CDR1 SEHNR and CDR2 FQNEAQ (reference sequence). The J segment lost 8 bases and the V segment lost 5 bases, leaving 6 bases of the junction unmatched. In nucleotides, the CDR3 is TGTGCCAGCAGCCTGAGACTAGCCGATGAGCAGTTCTTC. Translated: CASSLRLADEQFF.